The clone carrying this T cell receptor beta chain is categorized as medium-sized. MiXCR, applied by TCRdb to the PCR reads, yields one record per CDR3 protein. The data hold 12,000 or so distinct CDR3 sequences, with roughly 12% observed a single time. Germline assignment: CDR1 MNHNS and CDR2 SASEGT. The V end was cut by 5 bases, the J end by 4 bases, with 14 bases between. CDR3 length equals 14 residues. These data belong to a study of CXCR3 chemokines and chemotherapy response in bladder cancer. Collection took place from a patient whose treatment included neoadjuvant chemotherapy. The TCR comes from a human donor with bladder cancer that did not respond to neoadjuvant chemotherapy. The rearrangement links TRBV6-1 to TRBJ1-1, with D maybe TRBD1 (5 bases). The CDR3: CASSQGPGTTEAFF. The CDR3 coding sequence is TGTGCCAGCAGTCAGGGACCTGGCACCACTGAAGCTTTCTTT.